What follows are 20 T cell receptor beta chains derived from one specimen sequenced in a study of blood T cell repertoires in COVID-19 (dated by TCRdb to the early 2020s). To prepare the library, the immunoSEQ multiplex PCR assay was applied. Sourced from immuneACCESS, this table was stored by TCRdb with only in-frame sequences that have V and J called. A share of the clones is absent; for the studies checked, an unresolved V gene accounts for under half, and the remainder has no known explanation. The sample table lists around 140,000 clones, approximately 81% of them with a count of one. The biggest ten clones account for more than 2% of the sample. Sample: peripheral blood. The receptors were gathered from a human donor with acute or convalescent COVID-19. The donor label of this sample is uncertain.

V usage is TRBV28 and J usage is TRBJ1-4, with 8 bases fitting TRBD1. This CDR3 is 16 amino acids long. Trimming cost V 6 bases and J 4 bases; bases outside gene matches: 10. Germline loops: CDR1 MDHEN, CDR2 SYDVKM. This CDR3 reads CASRPTGTGDNEKLFF. The CDR3 DNA is TGTGCCAGCAGACCAACGGGGACAGGAGATAATGAAAAACTGTTTTTT.

The J gene is TRBJ2-5, the V gene TRBV3-1 (or the pseudogene TRBV3-2); 12 bases are a match to TRBD2. The V and J ends lost 0 bases and 4 bases, in that order; junction bases with no gene match: 3. The CDR3 runs to 16 residues. Germline values: CDR1 LGHDT, CDR2 YNNKEL (reference sequence). The CDR3 nucleotides are TGTGCCAGCAGCCAAGACCCGGGACTAGCGGGAGAGACCCAGTACTTC. It encodes CASSQDPGLAGETQYF.

The rearrangement joins TRBV5-6 to TRBJ2-7; the match to TRBD2 covers 8 bases. Germline values: CDR1 SGHDT, CDR2 YYEEEE. With 2 bases clipped from V and 2 bases from J, the junction kept 6 bases outside the gene matches. The CDR3 contains 15 residues. As DNA, the CDR3 is TGTGCCAGCAGCTTTGGAGCGGGAGATACCTACGAGCAGTACGTC. It specifies CASSFGAGDTYEQYV.

The chain recombines TRBV7-9 with TRBJ1-4; possible D gene TRBD1, 6 bases. Germline V gene sequence: CDR1 SEHNR, CDR2 FQNEAQ (reference sequence). The CDR3 contains 18 residues. Trimming cost V 1 base and J 10 bases, with 25 bases left between them. CDR3 nucleotide sequence: TGTGCCAGCAGCTTAGGCCGGGGGGCGCCTGCCGGGGGGCGAAAACTGTTTTTT. Translating it yields CASSLGRGAPAGGRKLFF.

The CDR3 sequence: CASSIGEANTIYF. The CDR3 DNA reads as TGTGCCAGCAGTATAGGGGAGGCGAACACCATATATTTT. V and J are TRBV28 and TRBJ1-3, with D possibly TRBD1 on 5 matching bases. This CDR3 comprises 13 residues. Germline values: CDR1 MDHEN, CDR2 SYDVKM. The ends were cut back, 5 bases at V and 7 bases at J, with 12 bases in the middle.

This chain links TRBV7-9 with TRBJ2-3; 7 positions match TRBD1. The trim removed 5 bases at V and 0 bases at J, leaving 5 bases unmatched. Germline loops: CDR1 SEHNR, CDR2 FQNEAQ (reference sequence). This CDR3 contains 15 residues. The DNA of the CDR3 is TGTGCCAGCAGCGTGGGGACAGCTAGCACAGATACGCAGTATTTT. Translated: CASSVGTASTDTQYF.

The chain has TRBV28 and TRBJ1-1; D possibly corresponds to TRBD1 (6 bases). The CDR3 is made up of 15 amino acids. Germline CDR1 MDHEN, CDR2 SYDVKM. V lost 4 bases to trimming and J lost 1 base, with 13 bases between them. The CDR3 is CASSSAGTPNTEAFF. The CDR3 region has the DNA TGTGCCAGCAGTTCAGCCGGGACACCGAACACTGAAGCTTTCTTT.

The sample holds a few counts of this clone. The genes are TRBV24-1 and TRBJ2-1, with 8 bases lining up with TRBD2. CDR3 length equals 15 residues. Germline CDR1 reads KGHDR; CDR2 reads SFDVKD. V lost 0 bases and J lost 9; bases outside the gene matches: 6. The CDR3 sequence is CATSDLAGGRSEQFF. CDR3 in DNA: TGTGCCACCAGTGATTTGGCGGGAGGCCGAAGTGAGCAGTTCTTC.

This clone was recorded only once. The rearrangement joins TRBV11-2 to TRBJ2-1; 9 bases line up with TRBD2. V lost 1 base, J lost 7 bases, and 11 bases stayed unmatched. Germline V gives CDR1 SGHAT, CDR2 FQNNGV. CDR3 length: 17 residues. As DNA, the CDR3 is TGTGCCAGCAGCTTAGCTGCGGGACTAGCACATGGGAATGAGCAGTTCTTC. Translating it yields CASSLAAGLAHGNEQFF.

The chain carries TRBV15 and TRBJ1-5, with D perhaps matching TRBD1 (6 bases). Germline values: CDR1 LNHNV, CDR2 YYDKDF (reference sequence). This CDR3 is built from 17 residues. The V and J ends lost 0 bases and 2 bases respectively, with 14 bases between them. CDR3 DNA sequence: TGTGCCACCAGCAGAGATAAGGAGGGGGGGGGCAATCAGCCCCAGCATTTT. Translated, it gives CATSRDKEGGGNQPQHF.

The V and J genes are TRBV4-2 and TRBJ2-7, with 9 bases aligning to TRBD1. This CDR3 spans 15 amino acids. J lost 5 bases, V lost 5 bases, and 10 bases had no gene match. Per the germline V gene, CDR1 is LGHNA and CDR2 is YNFKEQ. CDR3 region: CASSTETGGGNEQYF. Written as DNA, the CDR3 is TGTGCCAGCAGCACGGAGACAGGGGGGGGAAACGAGCAGTACTTC.

This rearrangement joins TRBV19 to TRBJ2-1; TRBD2 matches 8 bases. J gave up 2 bases and V 5 bases, and 5 bases lay outside the gene matches. The CDR3 has 15 amino acids. CDR1 and CDR2 (germline): LNHDA, SQIVND (reference sequence). The CDR3 is CASSRRGAAYNEQFF. For the CDR3, the DNA is TGTGCCAGTAGTCGGCGGGGGGCTGCCTACAATGAGCAGTTCTTC. The whole variable domain, filled in from reference TRBV19 and TRBJ2-1, reads DGGITQSPKYLFRKEGQNVTLSCEQNLNHDAMYWYRQDPGQGLRLIYYSQIVNDFQKGDIAEGYSVSREKKESFPLTVTSAQKNPTAFYLCASSRRGAAYNEQFFGPGTRLTVL.

The chain employs TRBV11-2 and TRBJ1-1, with D perhaps TRBD1 (5 bases). Per the germline V gene, CDR1 is SGHAT and CDR2 is FQNNGV. The CDR3 is 13 residues long. V lost 0 bases, J lost 3 bases, and 5 bases lay in between. CDR3 protein: CASSLDRDTEAFF. The CDR3 DNA is TGTGCCAGCAGCTTAGACAGGGACACTGAAGCTTTCTTT.

The rearrangement links TRBV30 to TRBJ1-1; D gene unclear. V lost 3 bases and J 6 bases, leaving 14 bases between the germline ends. CDR1 and CDR2 (germline): GTSNPN, SVGIG (reference sequence). The CDR3 extends over 13 amino acids. CDR3 sequence: CAWRTAGPAEAFF. CDR3 DNA: TGTGCCTGGAGGACGGCGGGCCCTGCTGAAGCTTTCTTT.

The chain joins TRBV3-1 (or the pseudogene TRBV3-2) to TRBJ1-3; D remains unclear. This CDR3 has 13 residues. Germline V lookup: CDR1 LGHDT, CDR2 YNNKEL (reference sequence). Trimming took 7 bases from V and 3 from J, leaving 10 bases between them. The CDR3 reads CASTAGHGNTIYF. The CDR3 nucleotides are TGTGCCAGCACCGCGGGCCATGGAAACACCATATATTTT.

This clone came up a few times. V usage is TRBV4-2 and J usage is TRBJ2-2; 10 bases match TRBD2. This CDR3 has 17 residues. Germline V gives CDR1 LGHNA, CDR2 YNFKEQ. V shed 8 bases, J shed 0 bases, and the junction held 9 bases outside the gene matches. In DNA form, the CDR3 reads TGTGCCAGCTCCCGGACTAGCGGAAATACGAACACCGGGGAGCTGTTTTTT. Its protein is CASSRTSGNTNTGELFF.

The chain couples TRBV9 to TRBJ1-5; 7 positions match TRBD1. CDR1 is SGDLS, CDR2 YYNGEE, per germline. The CDR3 totals 14 residues. Unmatched junction bases numbered 5, after V lost 1 base and J lost 7 bases. CDR3 region: CASSVSGTEQPQHF. In nucleotides, the CDR3 is TGTGCCAGCAGCGTATCCGGGACAGAACAGCCCCAGCATTTT.

This sequence joins TRBV4-2 and TRBJ1-1; D is uncertain. Germline V gives CDR1 LGHNA, CDR2 YNFKEQ. The CDR3 totals 14 residues. With 4 bases removed from V and 3 bases from J, the gap between germline ends came to 12 bases. CDR3 nucleotides: TGTGCCAGCAGCCCCTATGAGTCGTACACTGAAGCTTTCTTT. Translated: CASSPYESYTEAFF.

This clone was observed a few times. This chain uses TRBV3-1 (or the pseudogene TRBV3-2) with TRBJ1-5; D gene uncertain. Germline V lookup: CDR1 LGHDT, CDR2 YNNKEL (reference sequence). With 0 bases removed from V and 4 bases from J, the gap between germline ends came to 10 bases. CDR3 length: 15 amino acids. CDR3 amino acids: CASSQDMSRNQPQHF. For the CDR3, the DNA is TGTGCCAGCAGCCAAGATATGTCCAGAAATCAGCCCCAGCATTTT.

The rearrangement links TRBV9 to TRBJ2-1; weak D call: TRBD2 (6 bases). V lost 0 bases and J lost 5, with 12 bases in between. Germline CDR1 and CDR2: SGDLS and YYNGEE. This CDR3 spans 15 amino acids. The chain's CDR3 is CASSVGAGTDNEQFF. For the CDR3, the DNA is TGTGCCAGCAGCGTAGGTGCGGGGACTGACAATGAGCAGTTCTTC. Based on the CDR3 plus reference TRBV9 and TRBJ2-1, the full variable domain is DSGVTQTPKHLITATGQRVTLRCSPRSGDLSVYWYQQSLDQGLQFLIQYYNGEERAKGNILERFSAQQFPDLHSELNLSSLELGDSALYFCASSVGAGTDNEQFFGPGTRLTVL.